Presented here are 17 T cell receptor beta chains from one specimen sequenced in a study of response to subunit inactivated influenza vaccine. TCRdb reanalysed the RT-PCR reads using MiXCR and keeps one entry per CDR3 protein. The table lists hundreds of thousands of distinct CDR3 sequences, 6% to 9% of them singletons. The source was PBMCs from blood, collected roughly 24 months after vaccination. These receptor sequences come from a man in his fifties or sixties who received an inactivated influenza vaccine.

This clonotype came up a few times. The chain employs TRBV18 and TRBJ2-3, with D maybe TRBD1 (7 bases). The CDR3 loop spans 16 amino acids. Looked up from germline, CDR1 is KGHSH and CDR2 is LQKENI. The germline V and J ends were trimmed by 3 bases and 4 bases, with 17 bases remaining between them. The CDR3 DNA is TGTGCCAGCTCACCGCGACAGGGAAGGGGGGCAGATACGCAGTATTTT. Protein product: CASSPRQGRGADTQYF.

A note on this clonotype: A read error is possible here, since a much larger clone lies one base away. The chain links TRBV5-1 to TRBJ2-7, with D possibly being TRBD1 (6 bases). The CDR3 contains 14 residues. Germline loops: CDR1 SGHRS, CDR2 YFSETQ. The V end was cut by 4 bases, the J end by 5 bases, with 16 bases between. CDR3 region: CASSPGHPKDEQYF. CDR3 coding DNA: TGCGCCAGCAGCCCGGGACACCCAAAGGACGAGCAGTACTTC.

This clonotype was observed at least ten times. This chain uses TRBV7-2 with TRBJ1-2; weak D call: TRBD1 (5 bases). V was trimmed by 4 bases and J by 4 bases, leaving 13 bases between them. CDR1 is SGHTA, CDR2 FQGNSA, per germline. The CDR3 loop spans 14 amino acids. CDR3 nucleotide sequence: TGTGCCAGCAGCTCAACCGGGACCGGCTATGGCTACACCTTC. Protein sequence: CASSSTGTGYGYTF.

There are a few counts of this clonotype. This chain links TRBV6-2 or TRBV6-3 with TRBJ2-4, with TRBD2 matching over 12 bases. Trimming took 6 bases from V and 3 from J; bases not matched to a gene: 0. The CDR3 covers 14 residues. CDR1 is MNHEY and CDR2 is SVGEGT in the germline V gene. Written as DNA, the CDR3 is TGTGCCAGCAGGACTAGCGGGAGCAAAAACATTCAGTACTTC. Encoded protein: CASRTSGSKNIQYF.

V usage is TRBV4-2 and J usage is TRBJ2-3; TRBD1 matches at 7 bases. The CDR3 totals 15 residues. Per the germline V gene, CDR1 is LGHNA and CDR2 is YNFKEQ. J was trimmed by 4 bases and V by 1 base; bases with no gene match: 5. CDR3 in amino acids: CASSQAWDRSDTQYF. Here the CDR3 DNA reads TGTGCCAGCAGCCAAGCATGGGACAGATCAGATACGCAGTATTTT.

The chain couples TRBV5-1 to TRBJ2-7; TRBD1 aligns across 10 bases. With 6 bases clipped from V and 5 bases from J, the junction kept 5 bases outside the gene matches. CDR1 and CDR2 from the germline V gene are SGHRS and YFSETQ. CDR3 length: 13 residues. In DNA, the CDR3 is TGCGCCAGCACCTCCGGGACAGGGGACGAGCAGTACTTC. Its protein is CASTSGTGDEQYF.

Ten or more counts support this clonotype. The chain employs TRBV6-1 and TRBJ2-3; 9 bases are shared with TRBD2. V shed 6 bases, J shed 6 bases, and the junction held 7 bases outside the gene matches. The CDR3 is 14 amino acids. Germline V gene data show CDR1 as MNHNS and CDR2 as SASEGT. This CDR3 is CASRTPSGTDTQYF. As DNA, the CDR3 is TGTGCCAGCAGAACCCCTAGCGGGACGGATACGCAGTATTTT.

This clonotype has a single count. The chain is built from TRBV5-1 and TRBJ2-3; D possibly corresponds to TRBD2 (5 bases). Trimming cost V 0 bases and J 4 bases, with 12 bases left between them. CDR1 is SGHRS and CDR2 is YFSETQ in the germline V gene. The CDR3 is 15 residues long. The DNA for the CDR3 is TGCGCCAGCAGCTTGGCCGGGGTAGGAGCAGATACGCAGTATTTT. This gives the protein CASSLAGVGADTQYF.

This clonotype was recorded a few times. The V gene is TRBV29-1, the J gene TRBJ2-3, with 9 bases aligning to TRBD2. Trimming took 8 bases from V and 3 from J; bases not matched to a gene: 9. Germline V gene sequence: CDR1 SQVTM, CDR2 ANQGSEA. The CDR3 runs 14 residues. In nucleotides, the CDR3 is TGCAGCTTCAGGTGGGGACTAGCAACAGATACGCAGTATTTT. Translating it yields CSFRWGLATDTQYF.

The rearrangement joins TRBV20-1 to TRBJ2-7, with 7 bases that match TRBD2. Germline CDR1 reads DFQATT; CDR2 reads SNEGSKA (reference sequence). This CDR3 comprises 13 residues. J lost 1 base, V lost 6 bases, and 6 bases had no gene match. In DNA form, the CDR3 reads TGCAGTGCCGTCCTCGGGGGGTCCTACGAGCAGTACTTC. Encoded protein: CSAVLGGSYEQYF.

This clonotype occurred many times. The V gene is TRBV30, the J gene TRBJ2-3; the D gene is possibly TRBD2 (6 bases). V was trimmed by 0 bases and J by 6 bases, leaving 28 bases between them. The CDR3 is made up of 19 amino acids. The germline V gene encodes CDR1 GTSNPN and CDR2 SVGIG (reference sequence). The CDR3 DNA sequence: TGTGCCTGGAGTGTAGGTCTCAATCCGGGACTGGGCTCTGGGGATACGCAGTATTTT. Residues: CAWSVGLNPGLGSGDTQYF.

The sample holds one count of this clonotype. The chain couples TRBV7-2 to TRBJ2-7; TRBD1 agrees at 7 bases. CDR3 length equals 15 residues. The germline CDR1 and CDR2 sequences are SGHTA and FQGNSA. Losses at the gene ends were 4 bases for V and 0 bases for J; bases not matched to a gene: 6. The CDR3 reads CASSSRDRLSYEQYF. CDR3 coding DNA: TGTGCCAGCAGCTCGAGGGACAGACTCTCCTACGAGCAGTACTTC.

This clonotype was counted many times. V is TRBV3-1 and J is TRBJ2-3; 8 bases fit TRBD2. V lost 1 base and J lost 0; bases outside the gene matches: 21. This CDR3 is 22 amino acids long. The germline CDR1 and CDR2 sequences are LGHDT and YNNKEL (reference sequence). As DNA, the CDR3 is TGTGCCAGCAGCCAAGCTTCCGGGGGGGGATCAATAGCCAAGACTAGCACAGATACGCAGTATTTT. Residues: CASSQASGGGSIAKTSTDTQYF.

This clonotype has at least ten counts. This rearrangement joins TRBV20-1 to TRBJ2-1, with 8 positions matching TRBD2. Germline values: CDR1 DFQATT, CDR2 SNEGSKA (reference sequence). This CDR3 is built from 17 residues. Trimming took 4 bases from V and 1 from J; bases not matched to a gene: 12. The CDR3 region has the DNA TGCAGTGCTATATTAGCGGGGCGGGTGGGATCCTACAATGAGCAGTTCTTC. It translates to CSAILAGRVGSYNEQFF.

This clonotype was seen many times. The CDR3 coding sequence is TGTGCCAGCAGCTTGTGGTTTGGGCAGGGCTGGGAGACCCAGTACTTC. This sequence encodes CASSLWFGQGWETQYF. V is TRBV5-6 and J is TRBJ2-5, with D perhaps TRBD1 (5 bases). The CDR3 runs to 16 residues. The V gene lost 1 base and the J gene lost 5 bases, with 18 bases spanning the gap. Germline V lookup: CDR1 SGHDT, CDR2 YYEEEE.

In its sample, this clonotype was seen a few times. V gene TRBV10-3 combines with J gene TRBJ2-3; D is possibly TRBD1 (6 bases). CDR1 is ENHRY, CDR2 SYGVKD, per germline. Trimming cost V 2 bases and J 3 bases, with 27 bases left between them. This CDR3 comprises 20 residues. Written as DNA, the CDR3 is TGTGCCATCAGTGAGCCGAGCCCCGACAGGCCGTACGCCGCTACAGATACGCAGTATTTT. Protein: CAISEPSPDRPYAATDTQYF.

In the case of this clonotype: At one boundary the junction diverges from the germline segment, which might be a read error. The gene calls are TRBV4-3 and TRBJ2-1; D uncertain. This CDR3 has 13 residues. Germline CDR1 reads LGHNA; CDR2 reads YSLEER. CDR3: CSSSQASENEQFF. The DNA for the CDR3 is TGCTCCAGCAGCCAAGCTTCAGAGAATGAGCAGTTCTTC.